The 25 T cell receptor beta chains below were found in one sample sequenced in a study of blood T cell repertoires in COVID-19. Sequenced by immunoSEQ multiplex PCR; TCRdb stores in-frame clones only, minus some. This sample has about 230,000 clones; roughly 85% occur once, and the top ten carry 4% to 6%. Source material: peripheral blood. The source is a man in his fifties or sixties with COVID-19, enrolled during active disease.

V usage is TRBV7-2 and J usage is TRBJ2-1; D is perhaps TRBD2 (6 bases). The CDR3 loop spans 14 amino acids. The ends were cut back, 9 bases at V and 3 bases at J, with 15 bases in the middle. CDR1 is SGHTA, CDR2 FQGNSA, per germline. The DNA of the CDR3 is TGTGCCAGTCAGCTAGCGTCTCACTACAATGAGCAGTTCTTC. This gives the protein CASQLASHYNEQFF. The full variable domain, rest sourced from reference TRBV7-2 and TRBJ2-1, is GAGVSQSPSNKVTEKGKDVELRCDPISGHTALYWYRQSLGQGLEFLIYFQGNSAPDKSGLPSDRFSAERTGGSVSTLTIQRTQQEDSAVYLCASQLASHYNEQFFGPGTRLTVL.

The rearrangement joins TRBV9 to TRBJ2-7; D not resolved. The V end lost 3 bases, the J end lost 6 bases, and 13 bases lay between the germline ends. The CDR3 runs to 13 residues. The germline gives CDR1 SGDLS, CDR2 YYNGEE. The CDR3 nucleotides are TGTGCCAGCAGCGCAGTAAATAATCCCGAGCAGTACTTC. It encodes CASSAVNNPEQYF. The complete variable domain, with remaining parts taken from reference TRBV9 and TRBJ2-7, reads DSGVTQTPKHLITATGQRVTLRCSPRSGDLSVYWYQQSLDQGLQFLIQYYNGEERAKGNILERFSAQQFPDLHSELNLSSLELGDSALYFCASSAVNNPEQYFGPGTRLTVT.

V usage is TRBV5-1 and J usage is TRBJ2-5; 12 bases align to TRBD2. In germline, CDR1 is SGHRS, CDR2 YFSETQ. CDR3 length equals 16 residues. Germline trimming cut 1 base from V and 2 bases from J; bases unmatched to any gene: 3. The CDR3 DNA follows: TGCGCCAGCAGCTTGCGGCTAGCGGGGGGGCAAGAGACCCAGTACTTC. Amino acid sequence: CASSLRLAGGQETQYF.

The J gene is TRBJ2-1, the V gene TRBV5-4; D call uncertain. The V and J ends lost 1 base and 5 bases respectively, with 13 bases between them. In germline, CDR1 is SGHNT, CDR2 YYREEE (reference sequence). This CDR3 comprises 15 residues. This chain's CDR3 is CASSLYPSTDNEQFF. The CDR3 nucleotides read TGTGCCAGCAGCTTGTATCCATCGACTGACAATGAGCAGTTCTTC.

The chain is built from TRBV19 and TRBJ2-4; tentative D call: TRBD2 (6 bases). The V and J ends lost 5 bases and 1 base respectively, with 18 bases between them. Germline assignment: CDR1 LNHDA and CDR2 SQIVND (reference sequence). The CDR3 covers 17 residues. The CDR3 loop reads CASSVERAEGAKNIQYF. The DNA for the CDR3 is TGTGCCAGTAGTGTCGAGCGGGCAGAAGGGGCCAAAAACATTCAGTACTTC.

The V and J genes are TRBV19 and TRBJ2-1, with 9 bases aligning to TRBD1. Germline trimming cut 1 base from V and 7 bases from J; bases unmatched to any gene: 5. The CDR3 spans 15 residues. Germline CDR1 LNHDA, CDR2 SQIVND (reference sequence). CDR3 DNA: TGTGCCAGTAGTATAGGACCGGGACAGGGTAATGAGCAGTTCTTC. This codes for CASSIGPGQGNEQFF.

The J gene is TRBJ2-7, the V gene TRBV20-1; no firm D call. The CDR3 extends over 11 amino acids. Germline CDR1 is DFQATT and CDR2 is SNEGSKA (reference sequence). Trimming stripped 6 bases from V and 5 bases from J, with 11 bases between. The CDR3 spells CSAEMGHEQYF. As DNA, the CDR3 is TGCAGTGCGGAGATGGGTCACGAGCAGTACTTC.

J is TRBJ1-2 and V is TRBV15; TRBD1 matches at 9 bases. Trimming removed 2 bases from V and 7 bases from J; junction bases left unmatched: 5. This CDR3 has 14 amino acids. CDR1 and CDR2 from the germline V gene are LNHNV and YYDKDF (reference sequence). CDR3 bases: TGTGCCACCAGCAGATCGGGGACAGGGTTTGGCTACACCTTC. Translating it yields CATSRSGTGFGYTF.

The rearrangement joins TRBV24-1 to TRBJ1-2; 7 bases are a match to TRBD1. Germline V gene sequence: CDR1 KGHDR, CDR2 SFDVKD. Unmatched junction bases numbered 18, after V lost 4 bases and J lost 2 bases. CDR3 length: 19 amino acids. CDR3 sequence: CATSDRPIPGQATNYGYTF. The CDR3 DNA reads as TGTGCCACCAGTGACCGCCCCATCCCCGGACAGGCGACCAACTATGGCTACACCTTC.

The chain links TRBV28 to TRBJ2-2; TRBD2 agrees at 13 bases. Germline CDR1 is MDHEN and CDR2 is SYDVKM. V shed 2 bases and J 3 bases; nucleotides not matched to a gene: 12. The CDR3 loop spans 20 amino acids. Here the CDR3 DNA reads TGTGCCAGCAGTTTAAGGTTACTAGCGGGGGGGCCGGTGGACACCGGGGAGCTGTTTTTT. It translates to CASSLRLLAGGPVDTGELFF. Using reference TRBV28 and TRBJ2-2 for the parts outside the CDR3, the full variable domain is DVKVTQSSRYLVKRTGEKVFLECVQDMDHENMFWYRQDPGLGLRLIYFSYDVKMKEKGDIPEGYSVSREKKERFSLILESASTNQTSMYLCASSLRLLAGGPVDTGELFFGEGSRLTVL.

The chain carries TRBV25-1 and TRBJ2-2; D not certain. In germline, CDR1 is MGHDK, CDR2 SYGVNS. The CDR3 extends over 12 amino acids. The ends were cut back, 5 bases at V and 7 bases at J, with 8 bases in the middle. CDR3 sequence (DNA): TGTGCCAGCAGTCTATATAGCGGGGAGCTGTTTTTT. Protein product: CASSLYSGELFF. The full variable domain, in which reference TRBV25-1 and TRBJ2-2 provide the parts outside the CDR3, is EADIYQTPRYLVIGTGKKITLECSQTMGHDKMYWYQQDPGMELHLIHYSYGVNSTEKGDLSSESTVSRIRTEHFPLTLESARPSHTSQYLCASSLYSGELFFGEGSRLTVL.

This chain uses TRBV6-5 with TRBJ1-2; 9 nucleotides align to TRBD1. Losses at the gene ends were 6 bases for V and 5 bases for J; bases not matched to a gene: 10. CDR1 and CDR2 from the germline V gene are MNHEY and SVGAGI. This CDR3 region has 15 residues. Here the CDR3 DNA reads TGTGCCAGCAGGCCCACAACAGGGACAGGGTATGGCTACACCTTC. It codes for CASRPTTGTGYGYTF.

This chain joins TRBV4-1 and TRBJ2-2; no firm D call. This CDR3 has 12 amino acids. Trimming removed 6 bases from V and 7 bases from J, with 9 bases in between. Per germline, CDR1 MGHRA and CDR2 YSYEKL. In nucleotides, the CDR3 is TGCGCCAGCAGAACCGCGGTCGGGGAGCTGTTTTTT. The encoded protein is CASRTAVGELFF.

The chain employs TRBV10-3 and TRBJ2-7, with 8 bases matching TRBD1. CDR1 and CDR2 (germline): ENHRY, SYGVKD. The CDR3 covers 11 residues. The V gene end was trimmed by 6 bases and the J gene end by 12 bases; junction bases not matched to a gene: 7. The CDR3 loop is CAIRGQETSYF. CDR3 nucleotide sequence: TGTGCCATCAGGGGACAGGAGACGTCGTACTTC.

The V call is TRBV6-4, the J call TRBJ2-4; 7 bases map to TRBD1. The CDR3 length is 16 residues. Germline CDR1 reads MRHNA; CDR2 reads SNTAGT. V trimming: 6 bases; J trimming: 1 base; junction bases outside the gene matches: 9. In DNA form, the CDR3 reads TGTGCCAGCAGATACCGGGACAGATCGGCCAAAAACATTCAGTACTTC. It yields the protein CASRYRDRSAKNIQYF.

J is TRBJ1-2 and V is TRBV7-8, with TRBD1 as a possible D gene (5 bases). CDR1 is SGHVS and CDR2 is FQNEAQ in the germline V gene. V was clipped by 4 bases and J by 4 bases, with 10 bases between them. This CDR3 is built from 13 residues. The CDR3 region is CASSSDIFYGYTF. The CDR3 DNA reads TGTGCCAGCAGCTCGGACATTTTCTATGGCTACACCTTC. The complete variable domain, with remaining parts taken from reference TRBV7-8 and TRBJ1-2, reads GAGVSQSPRYKVAKRGQDVALRCDPISGHVSLFWYQQALGQGPEFLTYFQNEAQLDKSGLPSDRFFAERPEGSVSTLKIQRTQQEDSAVYLCASSSDIFYGYTFGSGTRLTVV.

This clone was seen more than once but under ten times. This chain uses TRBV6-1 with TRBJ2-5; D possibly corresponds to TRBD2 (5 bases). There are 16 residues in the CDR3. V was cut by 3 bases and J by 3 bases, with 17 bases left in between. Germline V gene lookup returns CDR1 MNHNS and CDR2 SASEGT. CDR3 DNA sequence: TGTGCCAGCAGTGATTTTGGCGGGTCAGTAAAAGAGACCCAGTACTTC. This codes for CASSDFGGSVKETQYF.

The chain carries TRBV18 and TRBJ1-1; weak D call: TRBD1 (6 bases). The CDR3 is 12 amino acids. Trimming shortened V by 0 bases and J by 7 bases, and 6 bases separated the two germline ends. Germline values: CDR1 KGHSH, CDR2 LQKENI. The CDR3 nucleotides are TGTGCCAGCTCACCACCCAGGGGTGAAGCTTTCTTT. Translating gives CASSPPRGEAFF. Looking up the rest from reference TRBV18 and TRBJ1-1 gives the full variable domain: NAGVMQNPRHLVRRRGQEARLRCSPMKGHSHVYWYRQLPEEGLKFMVYLQKENIIDESGMPKERFSAEFPKEGPSILRIQQVVRGDSAAYFCASSPPRGEAFFGQGTRLTVV.

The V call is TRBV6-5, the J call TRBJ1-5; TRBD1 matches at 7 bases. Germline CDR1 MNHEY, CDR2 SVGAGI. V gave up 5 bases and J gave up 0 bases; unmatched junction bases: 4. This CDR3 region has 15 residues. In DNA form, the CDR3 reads TGTGCCAGCAGTCCGGGGACAGCTAGCAATCAGCCCCAGCATTTT. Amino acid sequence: CASSPGTASNQPQHF.

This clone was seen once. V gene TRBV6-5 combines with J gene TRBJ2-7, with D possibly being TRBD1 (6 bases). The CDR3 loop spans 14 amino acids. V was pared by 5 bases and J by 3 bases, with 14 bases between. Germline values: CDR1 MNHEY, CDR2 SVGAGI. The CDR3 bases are TGTGCCAGCAGTCACCGGGACACCGGCTACGAGCAGTACTTC. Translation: CASSHRDTGYEQYF.

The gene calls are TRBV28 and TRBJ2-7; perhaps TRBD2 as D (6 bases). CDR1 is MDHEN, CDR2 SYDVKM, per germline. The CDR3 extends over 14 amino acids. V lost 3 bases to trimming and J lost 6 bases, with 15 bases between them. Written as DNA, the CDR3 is TGTGCCAGCAGTTTTCGGGGGACGCTAACCGAGCAGTACTTC. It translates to CASSFRGTLTEQYF.

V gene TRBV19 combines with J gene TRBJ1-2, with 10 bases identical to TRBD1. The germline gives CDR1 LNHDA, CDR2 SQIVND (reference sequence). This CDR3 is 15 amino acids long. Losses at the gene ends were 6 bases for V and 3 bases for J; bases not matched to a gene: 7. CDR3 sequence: CASRLTGGADYGYTF. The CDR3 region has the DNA TGTGCCAGTAGATTGACAGGGGGCGCTGACTATGGCTACACCTTC.

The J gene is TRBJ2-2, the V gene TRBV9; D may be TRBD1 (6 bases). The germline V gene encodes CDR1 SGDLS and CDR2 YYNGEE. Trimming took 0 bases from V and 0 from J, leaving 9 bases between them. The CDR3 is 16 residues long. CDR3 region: CASSVAGHANTGELFF. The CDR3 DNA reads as TGTGCCAGCAGCGTAGCGGGACATGCGAACACCGGGGAGCTGTTTTTT.

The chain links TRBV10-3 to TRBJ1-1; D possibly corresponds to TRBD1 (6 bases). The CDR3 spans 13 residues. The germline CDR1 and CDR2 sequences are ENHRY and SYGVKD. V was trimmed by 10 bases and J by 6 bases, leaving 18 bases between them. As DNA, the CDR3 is TGTGCCAGCCAGCTCAACAGGGAATCTGAAGCTTTCTTT. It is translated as CASQLNRESEAFF.

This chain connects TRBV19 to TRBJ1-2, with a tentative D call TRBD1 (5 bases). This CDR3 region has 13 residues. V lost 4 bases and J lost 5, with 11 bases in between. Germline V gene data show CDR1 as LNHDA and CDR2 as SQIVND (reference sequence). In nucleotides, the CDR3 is TGTGCCAGTAGTAATGCCAGGGAATATGGCTACACCTTC. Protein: CASSNAREYGYTF.